The sequence of this TCR beta chain was determined in a study of T cell changes during pregnancy in multiple sclerosis. The method was immunoSEQ multiplex PCR; TCRdb's version includes in-frame clones alone and lacks a portion of them. The data hold some 110,000 clones, with roughly nine tenths observed a single time. CDR3 length: 16 amino acids. Per the germline V gene, CDR1 is MNHEY and CDR2 is SMNVEV (reference sequence). With 2 bases clipped from V and 5 bases from J, the junction kept 9 bases outside the gene matches. Material: peripheral blood, obtained before pregnancy. The clonotype originates from a female donor with multiple sclerosis, enrolled in a pregnancy study. The chain couples TRBV27 to TRBJ2-5, with TRBD2 identical over 9 bases. CDR3 residues: CASSLVRRGGRETQYF. The CDR3 bases are TGTGCCAGCAGTTTAGTCCGGCGGGGGGGCCGGGAGACCCAGTACTTC.